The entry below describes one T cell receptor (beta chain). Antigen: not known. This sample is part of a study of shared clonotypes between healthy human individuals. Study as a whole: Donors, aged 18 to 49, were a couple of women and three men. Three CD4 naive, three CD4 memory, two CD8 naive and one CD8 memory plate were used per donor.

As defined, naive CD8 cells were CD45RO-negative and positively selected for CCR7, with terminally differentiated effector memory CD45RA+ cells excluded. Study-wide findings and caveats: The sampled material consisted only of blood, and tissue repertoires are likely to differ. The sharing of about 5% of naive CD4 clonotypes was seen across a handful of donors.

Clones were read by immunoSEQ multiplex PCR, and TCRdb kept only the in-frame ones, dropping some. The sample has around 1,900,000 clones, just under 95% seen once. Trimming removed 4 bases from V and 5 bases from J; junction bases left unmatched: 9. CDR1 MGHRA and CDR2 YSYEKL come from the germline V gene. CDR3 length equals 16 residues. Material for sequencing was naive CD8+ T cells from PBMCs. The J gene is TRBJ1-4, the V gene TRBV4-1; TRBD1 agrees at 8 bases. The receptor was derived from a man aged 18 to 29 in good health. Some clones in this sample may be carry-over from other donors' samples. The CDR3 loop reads CASSPTPRTGNEKLFF. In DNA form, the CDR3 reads TGCGCCAGCAGCCCTACCCCCCGGACAGGGAATGAAAAACTGTTTTTT.